Reported below is one T cell receptor (beta chain). Its antigen is not known. This sample also contains other DNA sequences that code for the same CDR3. Autoimmune disease history or systemic immunosuppression excluded patients. Profiling relied on immunoSEQ multiplex PCR, and the TCRdb table lists in-frame clones only, not all of them. Among about 50,000 clones, approximately 89% were seen once, and the ten largest hold around 5.6%. This sample is part of a study of OX40 agonist ivuxolimab in advanced cancers. Study-level findings and limits: Doses of 0.1 to 3.0 mg/kg were accompanied by clonal expansion of CD4+ and CD8+ blood T cells by week 6.

The source is an adult with an advanced solid tumor such as melanoma, head and neck, liver or kidney cancer. Specimen: CD4+ or CD8+ T cells sorted from blood, collected in a trial of the OX40 agonist ivuxolimab.

CDR3 in amino acids: CASRVCLAGGREQYF. The DNA for the CDR3 is TGTGCCAGCCGAGTGTGTTTAGCGGGAGGTAGGGAGCAGTACTTC. The chain carries TRBV21-1 and TRBJ2-7; TRBD2, the D gene given by the table, was not confirmed from the DNA. TRBV21-1 is tagged as a pseudogene. This CDR3 contains 15 residues.